These T cell receptor beta chains were read from a single sample in a study of cytomegalovirus exposure and HLA in healthy donors. TCRdb's copy holds only in-frame clones and misses some; the assay was immunoSEQ multiplex PCR. The table has tens of thousands of clones, roughly a tenth seen once. Source material: PBMCs. The source of these receptors is a man in his sixties in good health and CMV-seropositive. Both conserved end residues are part of each CDR3. Each record gives: clone size, D gene, V gene, J gene, CDR3 protein, CDR3 DNA. The D gene is left open where the match is weak. Clone size is shown for a subset of rows, as once, few, many or a class of expanded clone.

few,NA,TRBV7-9,TRBJ2-2,CASSVTNRQGGTGELFF,TGTGCCAGCAGCGTTACTAACCGGCAGGGTGGCACCGGGGAGCTGTTTTTT
NA,NA,TRBV7-6,TRBJ2-5,CASSPRPLGGETQYF,TGTGCCAGCAGCCCCCGTCCACTGGGGGGAGAGACCCAGTACTTC
few,NA,TRBV19,TRBJ2-2,CASTHYPGELFF,TGTGCCAGTACCCACTACCCCGGGGAGCTGTTTTTT
NA,NA,TRBV28,TRBJ1-2,CASSLPEYGYTF,TGTGCCAGCAGTCTTCCGGAGTATGGCTACACCTTC
few,NA,TRBV7-3,TRBJ2-2,CASSLTGGNTGELFF,TGTGCCAGCAGCTTAACGGGAGGGAACACCGGGGAGCTGTTTTTT
NA,TRBD2,TRBV28,TRBJ2-3,CASSESRLAGGGDTQYF,TGTGCCAGCAGTGAATCACGACTAGCGGGGGGCGGGGATACGCAGTATTTT
few,TRBD1,TRBV9,TRBJ1-1,CASSEGPRGVNTEAFF,TGTGCCAGCAGCGAGGGCCCCAGGGGGGTGAACACTGAAGCTTTCTTT
few,NA,TRBV7-3,TRBJ2-1,CASSLTGEQFF,TGTGCCAGCAGCTTAACGGGCGAGCAATTCTTC
NA,TRBD1,TRBV19,TRBJ2-7,CASSTTGGYYEQYF,TGTGCCAGTAGTACCACAGGGGGATACTACGAGCAGTACTTC
few,NA,TRBV5-1,TRBJ1-1,CASSFVREDTEAFF,TGCGCCAGCAGCTTCGTCAGGGAAGACACTGAAGCTTTCTTT
NA,NA,TRBV27,TRBJ2-6,CASRDRTSGANVLTF,TGTGCCAGCAGAGACAGGACCTCTGGGGCCAACGTCCTGACTTTC
few,TRBD1,TRBV9,TRBJ2-5,CASSATGIQETQYF,TGTGCCAGCAGCGCGACAGGGATCCAAGAGACCCAGTACTTC
few,TRBD1,TRBV7-3,TRBJ2-6,CASSLSIGQGTNVLTF,TGTGCCAGCAGCTTAAGTATCGGACAGGGGACCAACGTCCTGACTTTC
NA,TRBD2,TRBV7-3,TRBJ2-2,CASSPGLAGPGGELFF,TGTGCCAGCAGCCCCGGACTAGCGGGACCGGGCGGGGAGCTGTTTTTT
NA,TRBD1,TRBV9,TRBJ2-7,CASSLGGRTGGYHEQYF,TGTGCCAGCAGCTTAGGGGGTAGGACAGGGGGCTACCACGAGCAGTACTTC
few,NA,TRBV5-8,TRBJ1-4,CASSFDLRSEKLFF,TGTGCCAGCAGCTTTGATTTGCGGAGTGAAAAACTGTTTTTT
few,TRBD2,TRBV14,TRBJ2-5,CASSQESLGGLAGQETQYF,TGTGCCAGCAGCCAAGAAAGCCTTGGGGGGCTAGCGGGGCAAGAGACCCAGTACTTC
few,TRBD1,TRBV10-3,TRBJ1-1,CATSFGQGNTEAFF,TGTGCCACGAGCTTCGGACAGGGGAACACTGAAGCTTTCTTT
few,NA,TRBV5-6,TRBJ2-7,CASSLVAGENDEQYF,TGTGCCAGCAGCTTGGTGGCAGGGGAAAACGACGAGCAGTACTTC
few,NA,TRBV9,TRBJ2-5,CASSPSPVQETQYF,TGTGCCAGCAGCCCCTCTCCAGTACAAGAGACCCAGTACTTC
NA,TRBD2,TRBV7-3,TRBJ2-3,CASSETSGGGTDTQYF,TGTGCCAGCAGCGAAACTAGCGGGGGGGGCACAGATACGCAGTATTTT
few,NA,TRBV5-1,TRBJ2-3,CASSLRDPRFDTQYF,TGCGCCAGCTCTCTCCGGGATCCTAGGTTTGATACGCAGTATTTT
few,NA,TRBV6-5,TRBJ1-2,CASSYSVQQIGYTF,TGTGCCAGCAGTTACTCTGTACAGCAAATCGGCTACACCTTC
few,NA,TRBV5-4,TRBJ1-2,CASSLQPGLSYTF,TGTGCCAGCAGCTTGCAACCGGGTTTATCCTACACCTTC
few,NA,TRBV5-4,TRBJ1-1,CASSTTVNTEAFF,TGTGCCAGCAGCACGACAGTGAACACTGAAGCTTTCTTT
NA,TRBD1,TRBV7-6,TRBJ2-7,CASSSRDSYEQYF,TGTGCCAGCAGCAGCCGGGACAGCTACGAGCAGTACTTC
NA,TRBD2,TRBV28,TRBJ2-3,CASSSPGTSKTDTQYF,TGTGCCAGCAGTTCGCCCGGGACTAGCAAAACAGATACGCAGTATTTT
NA,TRBD1,TRBV5-1,TRBJ1-6,CASSLVAGGSNSPLHF,TGCGCCAGCAGCTTGGTCGCAGGGGGAAGTAATTCACCCCTCCACTTT
few,TRBD2,TRBV28,TRBJ2-7,CASSPGLDGSYEQYF,TGTGCCAGCAGTCCTGGACTAGATGGAAGCTACGAGCAGTACTTC
NA,NA,TRBV6-6,TRBJ1-5,CASRGPNQPQHF,TGTGCCAGCCGGGGTCCCAATCAGCCCCAGCATTTT
few,NA,TRBV5-1,TRBJ2-5,CASSLIRRETQYF,TGCGCCAGCAGCTTGATCCGGCGGGAGACCCAGTACTTC
NA,TRBD2,TRBV29-1,TRBJ2-3,CSAPLAGGSTDTQYF,TGCAGCGCCCCCCTAGCGGGGGGGAGCACAGATACGCAGTATTTT
NA,NA,TRBV10-3,TRBJ2-3,CAIQVKGGPSTDTQYF,TGTGCCATTCAGGTTAAAGGGGGTCCTAGCACAGATACGCAGTATTTT
NA,TRBD2,TRBV7-6,TRBJ2-1,CASTTGLAADEQFF,TGTGCCAGCACCACGGGACTAGCGGCTGATGAGCAGTTCTTC
few,TRBD1,TRBV5-6,TRBJ1-2,CASSSGTGGYGYTF,TGTGCCAGCAGCTCCGGGACAGGGGGCTATGGCTACACCTTC
few,NA,TRBV27,TRBJ1-4,CASSPETWRGEKLFF,TGTGCCAGCAGTCCAGAGACCTGGAGAGGTGAAAAACTGTTTTTT
NA,NA,TRBV21-1,TRBJ1-1,CASSKGKGAPGEAFF,TGTGCCAGCAGCAAAGGAAAGGGGGCCCCAGGGGAAGCTTTCTTT
NA,TRBD1,TRBV18,TRBJ1-4,CASSPFESGTGDEKLFF,TGTGCCAGCTCACCGTTCGAATCCGGGACAGGGGATGAAAAACTGTTTTTT
few,NA,TRBV29-1,TRBJ2-3,CSEGRNTDAQYF,TGCAGCGAGGGGCGGAACACAGATGCGCAGTATTTT